This T cell receptor beta chain stems from a study of blood T cell repertoires in COVID-19. Study-wide context: The study drew acute and convalescent COVID-19 samples from the United States, Italy and Spain. Sources were T cells, B-cell-depleted T cells, or PBMCs; the material itself was cDNA or gDNA.

Germline V gene data show CDR1 as LNHDA and CDR2 as SQIVND (reference sequence). This CDR3 is 12 amino acids long. V lost 6 bases to trimming and J lost 5 bases, with 10 bases between them. Enrolled during active infection, Seattle patients were then followed longitudinally. In the study's own analysis: Reference gene primer amplification gave estimated nucleated cell counts. Profiled with immunoSEQ multiplex PCR; TCRdb holds only in-frame clones, not every one. That table supplies the V and J calls and clone size; D and trimming were determined from the DNA. Of about 370,000 clones in the sample, roughly 90% were seen once.

The receptor was derived from a woman aged 25-40 years with COVID-19, enrolled during active disease. The sample was peripheral blood. The V gene is TRBV19, the J gene TRBJ1-2, with a weak D call TRBD1 (5 bases). In DNA, the CDR3 is TGTGCCAGTAGGTGGCAGGGATATGGCTACACCTTC. Translating gives CASRWQGYGYTF.